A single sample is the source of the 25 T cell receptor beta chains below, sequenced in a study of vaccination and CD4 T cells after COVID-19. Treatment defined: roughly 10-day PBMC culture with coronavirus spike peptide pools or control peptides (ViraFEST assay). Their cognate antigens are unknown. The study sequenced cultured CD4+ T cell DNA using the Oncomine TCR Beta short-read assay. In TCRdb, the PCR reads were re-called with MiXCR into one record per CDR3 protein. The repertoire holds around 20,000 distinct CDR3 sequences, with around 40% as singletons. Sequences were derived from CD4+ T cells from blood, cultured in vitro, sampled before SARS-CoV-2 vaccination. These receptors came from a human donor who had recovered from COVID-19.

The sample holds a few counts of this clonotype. As DNA, the CDR3 is TGTGCCAGCAGCTTAGGGGCCGCCAATCAGCCCCAGCATTTT. Its translation: CASSLGAANQPQHF. The chain uses TRBV7-9 and TRBJ1-5; D remains unclear. The V end lost 1 base, the J end lost 3 bases, and 7 bases lay between the germline ends. The CDR3 length is 14 residues. Germline V CDR1 and CDR2: SEHNR, FQNEAQ (reference sequence).

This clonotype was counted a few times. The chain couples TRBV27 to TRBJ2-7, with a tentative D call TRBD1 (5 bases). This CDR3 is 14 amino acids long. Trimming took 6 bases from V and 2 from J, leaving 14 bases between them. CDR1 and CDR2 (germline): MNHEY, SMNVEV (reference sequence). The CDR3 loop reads CASSVDSPPYEQYF. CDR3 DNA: TGTGCCAGCAGCGTTGACAGTCCTCCCTACGAGCAGTACTTC.

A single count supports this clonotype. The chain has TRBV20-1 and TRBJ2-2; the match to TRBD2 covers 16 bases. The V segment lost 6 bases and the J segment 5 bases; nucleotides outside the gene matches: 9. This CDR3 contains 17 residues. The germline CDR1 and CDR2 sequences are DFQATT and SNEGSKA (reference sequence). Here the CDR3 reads CSAFLGLAGGRTGELFF. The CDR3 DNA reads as TGCAGTGCATTTTTGGGACTAGCGGGAGGGAGAACCGGGGAGCTGTTTTTT.

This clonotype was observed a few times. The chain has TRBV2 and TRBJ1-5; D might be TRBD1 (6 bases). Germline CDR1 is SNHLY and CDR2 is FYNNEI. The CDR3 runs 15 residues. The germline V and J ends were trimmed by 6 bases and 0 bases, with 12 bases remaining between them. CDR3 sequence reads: CASSEHRDSNQPQHF. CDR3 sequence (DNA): TGTGCCAGCAGCGAACACAGGGATAGCAATCAGCCCCAGCATTTT.

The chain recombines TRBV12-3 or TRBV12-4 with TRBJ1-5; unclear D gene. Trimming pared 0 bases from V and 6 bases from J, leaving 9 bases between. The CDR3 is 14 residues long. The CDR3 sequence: CASSLAGDAQPQHF. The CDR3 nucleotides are TGTGCCAGCAGTTTAGCTGGGGATGCTCAGCCCCAGCATTTT.

The CDR3, as DNA: TGCAGTGCTCTAAAACCGGGACAGGGACTAGCTAACTATGGCTACACCTTC. Translated: CSALKPGQGLANYGYTF. The rearrangement joins TRBV20-1 to TRBJ1-2, with TRBD1 identical over 9 bases. The J segment lost 0 bases and the V segment lost 5 bases, leaving 13 bases of the junction unmatched. Looked up from germline, CDR1 is DFQATT and CDR2 is SNEGSKA (reference sequence). CDR3 size: 17 residues.

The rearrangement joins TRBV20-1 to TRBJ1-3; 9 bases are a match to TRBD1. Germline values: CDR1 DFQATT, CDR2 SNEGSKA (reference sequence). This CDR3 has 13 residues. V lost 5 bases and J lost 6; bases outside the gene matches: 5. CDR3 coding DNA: TGCAGTGCTTCGGGACAGGGAGAAAACACCATATATTTT. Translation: CSASGQGENTIYF.

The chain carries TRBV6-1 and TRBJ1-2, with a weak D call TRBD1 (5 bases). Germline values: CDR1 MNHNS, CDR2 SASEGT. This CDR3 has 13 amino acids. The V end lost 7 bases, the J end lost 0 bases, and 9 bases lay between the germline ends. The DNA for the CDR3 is TGTGCCAGCAACACAGGTACTAACTATGGCTACACCTTC. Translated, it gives CASNTGTNYGYTF.

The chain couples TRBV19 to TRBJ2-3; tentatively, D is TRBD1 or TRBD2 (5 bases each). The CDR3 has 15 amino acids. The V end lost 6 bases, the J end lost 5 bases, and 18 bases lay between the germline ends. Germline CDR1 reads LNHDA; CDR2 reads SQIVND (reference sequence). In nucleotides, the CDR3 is TGTGCCAGTAGACCCGAGTGGGGGTCAGGAGATACGCAGTATTTT. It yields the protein CASRPEWGSGDTQYF. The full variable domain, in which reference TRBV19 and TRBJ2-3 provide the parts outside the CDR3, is DGGITQSPKYLFRKEGQNVTLSCEQNLNHDAMYWYRQDPGQGLRLIYYSQIVNDFQKGDIAEGYSVSREKKESFPLTVTSAQKNPTAFYLCASRPEWGSGDTQYFGPGTRLTVL.

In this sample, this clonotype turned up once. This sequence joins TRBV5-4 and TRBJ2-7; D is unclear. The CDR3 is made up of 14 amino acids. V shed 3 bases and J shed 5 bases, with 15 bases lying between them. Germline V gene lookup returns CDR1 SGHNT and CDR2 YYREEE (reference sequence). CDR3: CASSSQLTVNEQYF. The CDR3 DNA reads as TGTGCCAGCAGCTCGCAATTAACAGTAAACGAGCAGTACTTC.

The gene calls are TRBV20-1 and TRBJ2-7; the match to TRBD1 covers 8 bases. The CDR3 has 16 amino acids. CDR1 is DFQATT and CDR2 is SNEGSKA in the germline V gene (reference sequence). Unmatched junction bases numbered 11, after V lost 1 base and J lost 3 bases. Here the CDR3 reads CSARAWGDRPFYEQYF. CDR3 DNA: TGCAGTGCTAGAGCCTGGGGGGACAGGCCGTTCTACGAGCAGTACTTC.

The CDR3 bases are TGTGCCAGCAGGGGACAGGGTCCAAGCAATCAGCCCCAGCATTTT. This gives the protein CASRGQGPSNQPQHF. The chain joins TRBV6-1 to TRBJ1-5, with 9 nucleotides matching TRBD1. V was pared by 6 bases and J by 1 base, with 4 bases of the junction left unmatched. Germline assignment: CDR1 MNHNS and CDR2 SASEGT. The CDR3 runs to 15 residues.

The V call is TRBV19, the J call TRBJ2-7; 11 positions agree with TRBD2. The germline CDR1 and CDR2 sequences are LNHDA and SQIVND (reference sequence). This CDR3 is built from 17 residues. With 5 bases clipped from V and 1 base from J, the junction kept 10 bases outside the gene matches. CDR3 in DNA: TGTGCCAGTAGTGACCCCCGGGGGACTAGCGGATCCTACGAGCAGTACTTC. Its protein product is CASSDPRGTSGSYEQYF.

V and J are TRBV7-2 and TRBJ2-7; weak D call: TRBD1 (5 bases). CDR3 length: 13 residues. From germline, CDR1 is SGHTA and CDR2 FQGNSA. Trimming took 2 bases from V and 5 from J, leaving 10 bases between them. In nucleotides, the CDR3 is TGTGCCAGCAGCTTATTGGGCAGGGACGAGCAGTACTTC. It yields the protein CASSLLGRDEQYF.

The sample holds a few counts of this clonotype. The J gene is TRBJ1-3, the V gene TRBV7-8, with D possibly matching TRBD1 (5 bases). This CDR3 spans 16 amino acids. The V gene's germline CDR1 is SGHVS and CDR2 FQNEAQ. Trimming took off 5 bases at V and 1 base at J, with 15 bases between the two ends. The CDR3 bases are TGTGCCAGCAGCCCGAATTCAGGGTCGTCTGGAAACACCATATATTTT. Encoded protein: CASSPNSGSSGNTIYF.

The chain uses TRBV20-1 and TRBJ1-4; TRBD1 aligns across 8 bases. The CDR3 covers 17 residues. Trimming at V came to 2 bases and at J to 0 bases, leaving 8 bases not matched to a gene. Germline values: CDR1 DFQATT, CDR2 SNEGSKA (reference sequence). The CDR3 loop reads CSARSHRGIATNEKLFF. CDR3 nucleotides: TGCAGTGCTAGATCTCACAGGGGGATAGCAACTAATGAAAAACTGTTTTTT.

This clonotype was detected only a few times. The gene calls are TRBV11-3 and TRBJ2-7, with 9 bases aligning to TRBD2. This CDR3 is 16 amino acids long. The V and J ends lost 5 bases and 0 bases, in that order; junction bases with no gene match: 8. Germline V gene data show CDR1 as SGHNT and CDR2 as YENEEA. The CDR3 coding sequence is TGTGCCAGCAGCCCAGGTAGCGGGGGTGCCTCCTACGAGCAGTACTTC. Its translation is CASSPGSGGASYEQYF. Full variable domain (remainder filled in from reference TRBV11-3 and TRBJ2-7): EAGVVQSPRYKIIEKKQPVAFWCNPISGHNTLYWYLQNLGQGPELLIRYENEEAVDDSQLPKDRFSAERLKGVDSTLKIQPAELGDSAVYLCASSPGSGGASYEQYFGPGTRLTVT.

The CDR3 sequence: CASSLRWDPRPHNTEAFF. The DNA for the CDR3 is TGTGCCAGCAGCCTCAGATGGGACCCCCGACCCCATAACACTGAAGCTTTCTTT. The V and J genes are TRBV11-2 and TRBJ1-1, with a possible D match to TRBD1 (5 bases). The V gene lost 5 bases and the J gene lost 2 bases, with 24 bases spanning the gap. Germline V gene sequence: CDR1 SGHAT, CDR2 FQNNGV. This CDR3 spans 18 amino acids. The variable domain in full, with the rest retrieved from reference TRBV11-2 and TRBJ1-1, is EAGVAQSPRYKIIEKRQSVAFWCNPISGHATLYWYQQILGQGPKLLIQFQNNGVVDDSQLPKDRFSAERLKGVDSTLKIQPAKLEDSAVYLCASSLRWDPRPHNTEAFFGQGTRLTVV.

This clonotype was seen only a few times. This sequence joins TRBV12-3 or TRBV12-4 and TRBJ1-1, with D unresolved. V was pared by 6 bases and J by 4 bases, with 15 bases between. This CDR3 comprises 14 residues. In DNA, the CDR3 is TGTGCCAGCAGCAGGAGGACGGCGGGCACTGAAGCTTTCTTT. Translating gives CASSRRTAGTEAFF.

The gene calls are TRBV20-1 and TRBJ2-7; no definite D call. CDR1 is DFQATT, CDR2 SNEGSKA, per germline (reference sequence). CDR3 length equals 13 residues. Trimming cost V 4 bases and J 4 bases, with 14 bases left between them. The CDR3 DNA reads TGCAGTGCTACCGACAAGTCAGAGTACGAGCAGTACTTC. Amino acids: CSATDKSEYEQYF.

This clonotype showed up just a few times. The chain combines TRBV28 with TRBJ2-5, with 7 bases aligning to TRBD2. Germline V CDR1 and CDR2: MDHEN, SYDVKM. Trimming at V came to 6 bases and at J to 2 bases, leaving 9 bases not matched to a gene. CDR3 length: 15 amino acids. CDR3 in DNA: TGTGCCAGCAGCCCAGCACCTAGCGGTCAAGAGACCCAGTACTTC. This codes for CASSPAPSGQETQYF.

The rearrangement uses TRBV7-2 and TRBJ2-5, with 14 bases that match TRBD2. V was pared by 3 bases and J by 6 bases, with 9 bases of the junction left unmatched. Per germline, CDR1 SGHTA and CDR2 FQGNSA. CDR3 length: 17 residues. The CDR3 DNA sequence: TGTGCCAGCAGCTTTCGACTAGCGGGGGGGCTGACGCAGACCCAGTACTTC. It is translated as CASSFRLAGGLTQTQYF.

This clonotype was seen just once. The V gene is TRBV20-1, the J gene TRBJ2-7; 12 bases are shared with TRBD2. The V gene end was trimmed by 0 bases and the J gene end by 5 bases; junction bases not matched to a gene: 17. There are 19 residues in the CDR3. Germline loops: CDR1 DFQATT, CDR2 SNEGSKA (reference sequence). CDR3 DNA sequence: TGCAGTGCTAGAGATCGCCTACGGTCTAGCGGGGGGGCAGTGAACGAGCAGTACTTC. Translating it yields CSARDRLRSSGGAVNEQYF.

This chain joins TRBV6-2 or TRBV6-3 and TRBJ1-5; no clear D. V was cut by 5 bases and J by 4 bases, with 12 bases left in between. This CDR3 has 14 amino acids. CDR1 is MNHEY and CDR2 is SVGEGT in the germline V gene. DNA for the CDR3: TGTGCCAGCAGTGATCCCGGAGGGAATCAGCCCCAGCATTTT. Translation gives CASSDPGGNQPQHF.

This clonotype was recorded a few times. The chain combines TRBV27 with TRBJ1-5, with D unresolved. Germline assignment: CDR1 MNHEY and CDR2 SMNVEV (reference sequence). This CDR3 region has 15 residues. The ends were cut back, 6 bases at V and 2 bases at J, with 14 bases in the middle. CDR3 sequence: CASSSRTSGNQPQHF. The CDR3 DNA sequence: TGTGCCAGCAGCTCCCGTACGTCGGGCAATCAGCCCCAGCATTTT.